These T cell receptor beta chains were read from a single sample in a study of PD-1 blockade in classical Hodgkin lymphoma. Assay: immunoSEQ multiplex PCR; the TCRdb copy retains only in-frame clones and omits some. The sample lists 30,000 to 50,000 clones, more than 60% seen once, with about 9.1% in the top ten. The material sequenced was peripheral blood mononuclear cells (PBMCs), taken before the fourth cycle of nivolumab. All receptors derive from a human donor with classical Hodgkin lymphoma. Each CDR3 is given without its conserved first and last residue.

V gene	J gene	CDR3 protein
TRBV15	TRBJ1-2	ATSREGYGYT
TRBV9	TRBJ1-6	ASGAESSYNSPLH
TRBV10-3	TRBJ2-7	AISEFSDRGMYEQY
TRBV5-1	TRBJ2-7	ASSSSTYEQY
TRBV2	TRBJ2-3	ASSPGGGSTDTQY
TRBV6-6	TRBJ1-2	ASSYSRGAGVYGYT
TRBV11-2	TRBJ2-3	ASSPLAGAADTQY
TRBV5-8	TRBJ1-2	ASSYDNYGYT
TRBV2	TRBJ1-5	ASSTGLNQPQH
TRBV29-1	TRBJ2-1	SVEVGGGGEQF
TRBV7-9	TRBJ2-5	ASSLSETQY
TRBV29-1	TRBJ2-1	SVEDPWGSRL
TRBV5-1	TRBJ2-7	ASSSAGSSYEQY
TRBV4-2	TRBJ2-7	ASSQEGLGGGDLQQY
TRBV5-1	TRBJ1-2	ASSLGRTANYGYT
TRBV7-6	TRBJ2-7	ASSLAQGRPLY
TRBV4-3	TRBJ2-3	ASSHGFWERGTDTQY
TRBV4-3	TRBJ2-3	ASSQGGQGATDTQY
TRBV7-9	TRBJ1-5	ASSRDWGNQPQH
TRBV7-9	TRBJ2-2	ASSLSRAGTGELF
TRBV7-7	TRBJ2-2	ASSLRQGTGELF
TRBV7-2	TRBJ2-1	ASNPYAYNEQF
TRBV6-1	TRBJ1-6	ASSDVLRSHTNSPLH
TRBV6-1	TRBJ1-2	ASSDRMNYGYT
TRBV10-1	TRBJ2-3	ASSDSGGATDTQY
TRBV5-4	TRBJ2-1	ASSPDRGLYNEQF
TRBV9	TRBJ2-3	ASSEHTDTQY
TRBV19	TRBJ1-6	ASQGFPNNSPLH
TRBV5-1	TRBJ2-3	ASSLWDHTDTQY
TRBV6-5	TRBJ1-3	ASSSLGGTGNTIY
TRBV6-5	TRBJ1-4	ASSRSGAPNEKLF